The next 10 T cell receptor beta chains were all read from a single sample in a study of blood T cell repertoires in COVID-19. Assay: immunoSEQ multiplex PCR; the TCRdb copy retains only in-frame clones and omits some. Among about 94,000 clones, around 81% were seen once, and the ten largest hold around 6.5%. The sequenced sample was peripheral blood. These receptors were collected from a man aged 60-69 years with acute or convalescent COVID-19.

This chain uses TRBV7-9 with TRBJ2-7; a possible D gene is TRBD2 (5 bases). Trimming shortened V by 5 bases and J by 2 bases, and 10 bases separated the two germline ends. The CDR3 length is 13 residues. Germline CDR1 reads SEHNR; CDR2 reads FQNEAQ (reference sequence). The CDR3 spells CASSLAGTYEQYF. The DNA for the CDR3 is TGTGCCAGCAGCCTCGCCGGGACCTACGAGCAGTACTTC.

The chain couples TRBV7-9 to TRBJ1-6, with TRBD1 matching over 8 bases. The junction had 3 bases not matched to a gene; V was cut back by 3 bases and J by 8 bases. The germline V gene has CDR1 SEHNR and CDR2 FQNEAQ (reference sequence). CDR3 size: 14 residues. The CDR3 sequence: CASSFQGADSPLHF. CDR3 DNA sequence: TGTGCCAGCAGCTTTCAGGGGGCGGATTCACCCCTCCACTTT.

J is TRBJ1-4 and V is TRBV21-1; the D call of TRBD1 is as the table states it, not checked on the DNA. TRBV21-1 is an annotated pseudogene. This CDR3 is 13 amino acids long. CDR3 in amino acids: CASSTGRCEKLFF. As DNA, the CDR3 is TGTGCCAGCAGCACAGGGCGGTGTGAAAAACTGTTTTTT.

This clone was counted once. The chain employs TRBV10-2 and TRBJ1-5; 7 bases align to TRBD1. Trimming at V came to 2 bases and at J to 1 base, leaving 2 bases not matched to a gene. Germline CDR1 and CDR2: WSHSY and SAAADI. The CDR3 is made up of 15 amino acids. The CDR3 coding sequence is TGCGCCAGCAGTGAGCAGGGGGGAAGCAATCAGCCCCAGCATTTT. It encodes CASSEQGGSNQPQHF.

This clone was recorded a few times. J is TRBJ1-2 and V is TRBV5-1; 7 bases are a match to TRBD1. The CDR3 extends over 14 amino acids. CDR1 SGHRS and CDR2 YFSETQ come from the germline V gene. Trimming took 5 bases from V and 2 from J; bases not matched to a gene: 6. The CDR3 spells CASRPGTENYGYTF. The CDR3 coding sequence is TGCGCCAGCAGGCCCGGGACAGAGAACTATGGCTACACCTTC.

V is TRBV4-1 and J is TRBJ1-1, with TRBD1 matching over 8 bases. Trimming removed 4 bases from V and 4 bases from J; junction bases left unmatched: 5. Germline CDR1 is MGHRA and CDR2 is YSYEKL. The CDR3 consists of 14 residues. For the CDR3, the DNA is TGCGCCAGCAGCCTCACAGGGGGGGCCACTGAAGCTTTCTTT. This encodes CASSLTGGATEAFF.

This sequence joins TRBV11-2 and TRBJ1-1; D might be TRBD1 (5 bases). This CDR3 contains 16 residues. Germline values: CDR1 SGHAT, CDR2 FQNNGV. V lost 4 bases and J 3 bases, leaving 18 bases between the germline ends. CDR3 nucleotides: TGTGCCAGCAGCTCGGGGGGTAAGCGACGGGACACTGAAGCTTTCTTT. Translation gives CASSSGGKRRDTEAFF.

The CDR3 loop is CASTAGGSYNEQFF. CDR3 coding DNA: TGTGCCAGCACCGCGGGGGGGTCCTACAATGAGCAGTTCTTC. This chain joins TRBV7-9 and TRBJ2-1, with 9 bases matching TRBD2. The length of the CDR3 is 14 residues. Looked up from germline, CDR1 is SEHNR and CDR2 is FQNEAQ (reference sequence). V lost 7 bases and J lost 1; bases outside the gene matches: 2.

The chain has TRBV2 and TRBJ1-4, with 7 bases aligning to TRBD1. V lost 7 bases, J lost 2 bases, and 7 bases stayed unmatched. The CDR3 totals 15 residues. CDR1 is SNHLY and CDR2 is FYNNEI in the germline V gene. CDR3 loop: CASKTGFSTNEKLFF. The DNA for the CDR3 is TGTGCCAGCAAGACAGGGTTCTCGACTAATGAAAAACTGTTTTTT.

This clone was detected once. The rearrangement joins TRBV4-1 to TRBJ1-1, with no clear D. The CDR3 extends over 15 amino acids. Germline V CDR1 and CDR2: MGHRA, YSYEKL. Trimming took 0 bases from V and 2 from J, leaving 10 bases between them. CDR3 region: CASSQDVAVNTEAFF. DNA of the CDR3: TGCGCCAGCAGCCAAGATGTGGCAGTTAACACTGAAGCTTTCTTT.